Each of the 17 T cell receptor beta chains below was sequenced from the same sample in a study of T-cell reconstitution after alpha-beta-depleted transplantation in children. Unique molecular identifiers were used to barcode this TCRbeta library. TCRdb analysed the PCR reads with MiXCR anew, one entry per CDR3 protein. The data show about 200,000 distinct CDR3 sequences, with 6.3% seen just once and roughly 4.8% held by the top ten. Source: PBMCs, taken before TCRalphabeta/CD19-depleted stem cell transplant. These receptor sequences come from a girl younger than two with combined immunodeficiency, due to receive a stem cell transplant.

This clonotype has at least ten counts. J is TRBJ1-5 and V is TRBV18; TRBD1 matches 8 bases. The CDR3 contains 14 residues. V shed 1 base, J shed 6 bases, and the junction held 2 bases outside the gene matches. Germline CDR1 reads KGHSH; CDR2 reads LQKENI. CDR3 sequence (DNA): TGTGCCAGCTCACCACGGCAGGGGGCTCAGCCCCAGCATTTT. Protein product: CASSPRQGAQPQHF.

This clonotype was seen many times. The V and J genes are TRBV10-3 and TRBJ1-1, with 11 bases matching TRBD1. The length of the CDR3 is 14 residues. J gave up 4 bases and V 4 bases, and 2 bases lay outside the gene matches. The V gene's germline CDR1 is ENHRY and CDR2 SYGVKD. Here the CDR3 reads CAISAGTGGTEAFF. CDR3 DNA: TGTGCCATCAGTGCCGGGACAGGGGGCACTGAAGCTTTCTTT.

This clonotype was found many times. The chain uses TRBV9 and TRBJ1-1; D gene uncertain. From germline, CDR1 is SGDLS and CDR2 YYNGEE. Trimming stripped 0 bases from V and 4 bases from J, with 13 bases between. The CDR3 is made up of 15 amino acids. The CDR3 here is CASSVDSYLATEAFF. CDR3 sequence (DNA): TGTGCCAGCAGCGTAGACAGTTATTTGGCCACTGAAGCTTTCTTT. Complete variable domain (other parts from reference TRBV9 and TRBJ1-1): DSGVTQTPKHLITATGQRVTLRCSPRSGDLSVYWYQQSLDQGLQFLIQYYNGEERAKGNILERFSAQQFPDLHSELNLSSLELGDSALYFCASSVDSYLATEAFFGQGTRLTVV.

In this sample, this clonotype turned up many times. J is TRBJ2-3 and V is TRBV9; D is undetermined. This CDR3 has 15 amino acids. From germline, CDR1 is SGDLS and CDR2 YYNGEE. Trimming cost V 0 bases and J 0 bases, with 8 bases left between them. For the CDR3, the DNA is TGTGCCAGCAGCGTAGCAGTTCATAGCACAGATACGCAGTATTTT. Its translation: CASSVAVHSTDTQYF. Full variable domain (rest looked up from reference TRBV9 and TRBJ2-3): DSGVTQTPKHLITATGQRVTLRCSPRSGDLSVYWYQQSLDQGLQFLIQYYNGEERAKGNILERFSAQQFPDLHSELNLSSLELGDSALYFCASSVAVHSTDTQYFGPGTRLTVL.

The rearrangement joins TRBV10-2 to TRBJ2-5, with 8 bases lining up with TRBD1. The germline CDR1 and CDR2 sequences are WSHSY and SAAADI. J gave up 4 bases and V 2 bases, and 9 bases lay outside the gene matches. The CDR3 has 16 residues. This CDR3 is CASSEPDRDWTETQYF. The CDR3 coding sequence is TGCGCCAGCAGTGAGCCGGACAGGGATTGGACAGAGACCCAGTACTTC.

This clonotype was recorded at least ten times. This chain joins TRBV4-3 and TRBJ1-2; the match to TRBD1 covers 8 bases. V gave up 4 bases and J gave up 5 bases; unmatched junction bases: 9. The CDR3 runs to 15 residues. The germline V gene has CDR1 LGHNA and CDR2 YSLEER. CDR3: CASSPGQGPGYGYTF. For the CDR3, the DNA is TGCGCCAGCAGCCCTGGACAGGGCCCGGGGTATGGCTACACCTTC.

This clonotype was found many times. J is TRBJ2-7 and V is TRBV27; a possible D gene is TRBD1 (5 bases). This CDR3 region has 14 residues. CDR1 and CDR2 from the germline V gene are MNHEY and SMNVEV (reference sequence). The V and J ends lost 2 bases and 3 bases respectively, with 11 bases between them. Here the CDR3 reads CASSLIDRNYEQYF. CDR3 bases: TGTGCCAGCAGTTTAATCGACAGAAACTACGAGCAGTACTTC.

V gene TRBV7-8 combines with J gene TRBJ1-4; D perhaps matches TRBD1 (5 bases). Trimming removed 5 bases at V and 8 bases at J, with 15 bases between. This CDR3 has 14 amino acids. From germline, CDR1 is SGHVS and CDR2 FQNEAQ. This chain's CDR3 is CASSPRPPGEKLFF. In nucleotides, the CDR3 is TGTGCCAGCAGCCCCCGTCCGCCAGGGGAAAAACTGTTTTTT.

In this sample, this clonotype turned up many times. This rearrangement joins TRBV4-2 to TRBJ2-1, with TRBD2 identical over 9 bases. The trim removed 0 bases at V and 2 bases at J, leaving 2 bases unmatched. This CDR3 contains 16 residues. CDR1 LGHNA and CDR2 YNFKEQ come from the germline V gene. The CDR3 sequence is CASSQDPSGTYNEQFF. CDR3 DNA: TGTGCCAGCAGCCAAGATCCTAGCGGGACCTACAATGAGCAGTTCTTC.

V usage is TRBV24-1 and J usage is TRBJ1-1; tentative D call: TRBD1 (6 bases). This CDR3 region has 13 residues. Germline V CDR1 and CDR2: KGHDR, SFDVKD. With 12 bases removed from V and 1 base from J, the gap between germline ends came to 14 bases. This CDR3 is CAARDNRNTEAFF. The DNA of the CDR3 is TGTGCCGCGCGGGACAACCGGAACACTGAAGCTTTCTTT.

This clonotype was observed many times. V and J are TRBV4-1 and TRBJ2-7; D not resolved. V lost 1 base to trimming and J lost 5 bases, with 12 bases between them. CDR3 length: 14 amino acids. Germline CDR1 reads MGHRA; CDR2 reads YSYEKL. The DNA for the CDR3 is TGCGCCAGCAGCCAAGTCGGAATCGGCGACGAGCAGTACTTC. Its protein product is CASSQVGIGDEQYF.

This clonotype occurred many times. The rearrangement joins TRBV4-3 to TRBJ2-7; weak D call: TRBD2 (6 bases). The V gene's germline CDR1 is LGHNA and CDR2 YSLEER. This CDR3 comprises 16 residues. V lost 1 base and J 2 bases, leaving 15 bases between the germline ends. CDR3 nucleotide sequence: TGCGCCAGCAGCCAAGCTCTATCGAGGACTACCTACGAGCAGTACTTC. Its protein product is CASSQALSRTTYEQYF.

This clonotype was counted ten times or more. The chain carries TRBV4-2 and TRBJ2-2; D might be TRBD2 (6 bases). V was pared by 4 bases and J by 1 base, with 13 bases between. The CDR3 consists of 16 residues. Germline V gives CDR1 LGHNA, CDR2 YNFKEQ. CDR3 sequence (DNA): TGTGCCAGCAGCCGTCAACCCGGGGGGAACACCGGGGAGCTGTTTTTT. As protein: CASSRQPGGNTGELFF.

The rearrangement joins TRBV27 to TRBJ1-1; tentatively, D is TRBD1 (6 bases). V was cut by 6 bases and J by 6 bases, with 17 bases left in between. The CDR3 covers 14 residues. CDR1 MNHEY and CDR2 SMNVEV come from the germline V gene (reference sequence). The CDR3 sequence is CASSFSQGLAEAFF. The CDR3 coding sequence is TGTGCCAGCAGCTTCTCACAGGGATTGGCTGAAGCTTTCTTT.

The table lists this clonotype with many counts. The CDR3 protein is CASRNTGSYNEQFF. The CDR3 DNA reads as TGTGCCAGCAGGAATACAGGGTCCTACAATGAGCAGTTCTTC. The rearrangement links TRBV2 to TRBJ2-1, with D tentatively TRBD1 (6 bases). Germline V gene lookup returns CDR1 SNHLY and CDR2 FYNNEI. CDR3 size: 14 residues. The ends were cut back, 6 bases at V and 1 base at J, with 10 bases in the middle.

This clonotype showed up many times. This rearrangement joins TRBV12-3 or TRBV12-4 to TRBJ1-2; no firm D call. V was shortened by 6 bases and J by 5 bases, with 13 bases between the two germline ends. The CDR3 totals 13 residues. The CDR3 DNA is TGTGCCAGCAGCCCCGGACTGGCATATGGCTACACCTTC. It yields the protein CASSPGLAYGYTF.

In this sample, this clonotype turned up many times. The rearrangement joins TRBV29-1 to TRBJ2-7; possible D gene TRBD2, 5 bases. V dropped 3 bases and J dropped 3 bases, with 9 bases sitting between them. Germline CDR1 and CDR2: SQVTM and ANQGSEA. The CDR3 has 12 residues. The CDR3 DNA reads TGCAGCGTTGAGGTTGAGGGCTACGAGCAGTACTTC. Encoded protein: CSVEVEGYEQYF.